These 29 T cell receptor beta chains originate from one sample sequenced in a study of T cells in Graves' hyperthyroidism and ophthalmopathy. TCR beta CDR3 region amplification was performed from RNA transcripts. The TCR CDR3 was amplified in a first-round RT-PCR using the HTBI primer set. TCRdb itself ran the multiplex PCR reads through MiXCR, one entry per CDR3 protein. The sample has roughly 640,000 distinct CDR3 sequences, around 15% seen once; the top ten hold around 3.5%. The specimen sequenced was blood. Receptor source: a middle-aged woman with Graves' ophthalmopathy.

This clonotype was recorded many times. This rearrangement joins TRBV6-1 to TRBJ1-2, with 8 bases lining up with TRBD1. V lost 6 bases and J lost 7; bases outside the gene matches: 4. CDR1 and CDR2 from the germline V gene are MNHNS and SASEGT. CDR3 length equals 12 residues. The CDR3 nucleotides are TGTGCCAGCAGGCAGGGGGCTAGTGGCTACACCTTC. Protein: CASRQGASGYTF.

This clonotype has only a few counts. The chain links TRBV27 to TRBJ1-6, with D unresolved. The CDR3 covers 13 residues. V was clipped by 4 bases and J by 8 bases, with 9 bases between them. The germline gives CDR1 MNHEY, CDR2 SMNVEV (reference sequence). CDR3 DNA sequence: TGTGCCAGCAGTTCACAGACCTATTCACCCCTCCACTTT. Protein product: CASSSQTYSPLHF.

The chain links TRBV30 to TRBJ2-2; TRBD1 agrees at 7 bases. Germline assignment: CDR1 GTSNPN and CDR2 SVGIG (reference sequence). CDR3 length: 16 residues. V trimming: 3 bases; J trimming: 3 bases; junction bases outside the gene matches: 10. In nucleotides, the CDR3 is TGTGCCTGGAGGACTACAGGGGTAGTGGACACCGGGGAGCTGTTTTTT. Its protein product is CAWRTTGVVDTGELFF.

The chain uses TRBV5-1 and TRBJ1-6; the D is unclear. Germline V gives CDR1 SGHRS, CDR2 YFSETQ. The V end lost 0 bases, the J end lost 7 bases, and 5 bases lay between the germline ends. CDR3 length: 13 residues. CDR3 loop: CASSLVDNSPLHF. The CDR3 region has the DNA TGCGCCAGCAGCTTGGTCGACAATTCACCCCTCCACTTT.

This rearrangement joins TRBV6-2 or TRBV6-3 to TRBJ1-4; weak D call: TRBD1 (6 bases). The CDR3 totals 14 residues. Per the germline V gene, CDR1 is MNHEY and CDR2 is SVGEGT. Trimming took 6 bases from V and 5 from J, leaving 13 bases between them. The CDR3 spells CASRDSLLNEKLFF. The CDR3 DNA sequence: TGTGCCAGCAGGGACAGCCTTTTGAATGAAAAACTGTTTTTT.

This clonotype was found a few times. The chain carries TRBV4-1 and TRBJ2-4; D remains ambiguous. The V end lost 3 bases, the J end lost 0 bases, and 9 bases lay between the germline ends. CDR1 and CDR2 from the germline V gene are MGHRA and YSYEKL. The CDR3 is 15 residues long. This chain's CDR3 is CASSHPDGAKNIQYF. The CDR3 coding sequence is TGCGCCAGCAGCCACCCAGACGGAGCCAAAAACATTCAGTACTTC.

V and J are TRBV3-1 and TRBJ2-2; TRBD2 matches at 8 bases. CDR3 size: 14 residues. The J segment lost 7 bases and the V segment lost 5 bases, leaving 6 bases of the junction unmatched. Germline CDR1 reads LGHDT; CDR2 reads YNNKEL (reference sequence). As DNA, the CDR3 is TGTGCCAGCAGCACCGGGGGGGCCGTCGGGGAGCTGTTTTTT. As protein: CASSTGGAVGELFF.

A few counts support this clonotype. The junction departs from the called germline gene at one end, perhaps through a read error. The chain carries TRBV7-7 and TRBJ2-5; TRBD1 might be the D (6 bases). The CDR3 has 14 amino acids. From germline, CDR1 is SSHAT and CDR2 FNYEAQ (reference sequence). CDR3 loop: CASSSRGLEETQYF. DNA of the CDR3: TGTGCTAGCAGCTCCAGGGGTTTGGAAGAGACCCAGTACTTC. The entire variable domain, with the rest obtained from reference TRBV7-7 and TRBJ2-5, is as follows: GAGVSQSPRYKVTKRGQDVTLRCDPISSHATLYWYQQALGQGPEFLTYFNYEAQPDKSGLPSDRFSAERPEGSISTLTIQRTEQRDSAMYRCASSSRGLEETQYFGPGTRLLVL.

The table lists this clonotype with a few counts. DNA of the CDR3: TGTGCCAGCAGTGAAGGCTCATGGGTCCTGACTTTC. Amino acid sequence: CASSEGSWVLTF. V gene TRBV2 combines with J gene TRBJ2-6; no clear D. V was shortened by 1 base and J by 13 bases, with 8 bases between the two germline ends. Germline V gene lookup returns CDR1 SNHLY and CDR2 FYNNEI. This CDR3 contains 12 residues.

This clonotype was detected ten times or more. This chain uses TRBV12-3 or TRBV12-4 with TRBJ1-4; D perhaps matches TRBD1 (5 bases). The length of the CDR3 is 15 residues. V dropped 7 bases and J dropped 2 bases, with 14 bases sitting between them. This CDR3 reads CASTPRGWTNEKLFF. The CDR3 nucleotides are TGTGCCAGCACCCCCCGGGGGTGGACTAATGAAAAACTGTTTTTT.

V is TRBV27 and J is TRBJ1-6, with no clear D. CDR3 length: 15 amino acids. Trimming took 6 bases from V and 9 from J, leaving 18 bases between them. Looked up from germline, CDR1 is MNHEY and CDR2 is SMNVEV (reference sequence). The chain's CDR3 is CASRITPESSSPLHF. The CDR3 region has the DNA TGTGCCAGCAGGATCACTCCCGAGTCAAGTTCACCCCTCCACTTT.

This clonotype showed up just a few times. V usage is TRBV4-1 and J usage is TRBJ2-1; the D gene is possibly TRBD2 (5 bases). The CDR3 extends over 16 amino acids. The V gene lost 4 bases and the J gene lost 0 bases, with 13 bases spanning the gap. Germline V CDR1 and CDR2: MGHRA, YSYEKL. The CDR3 sequence: CASSPMSGSSYNEQFF. The CDR3, as DNA: TGCGCCAGCAGCCCCATGAGCGGAAGCTCCTACAATGAGCAGTTCTTC.

This clonotype was detected many times. V gene TRBV20-1 combines with J gene TRBJ1-5; D call uncertain. CDR1 DFQATT and CDR2 SNEGSKA come from the germline V gene (reference sequence). The V and J ends lost 0 bases and 3 bases respectively, with 9 bases between them. CDR3 size: 14 residues. CDR3 coding DNA: TGCAGTGCTAGAGATGGATGGGACAATCAGCCCCAGCATTTT. Translated, it gives CSARDGWDNQPQHF.

V usage is TRBV19 and J usage is TRBJ1-1, with no clear D. The length of the CDR3 is 11 residues. V was shortened by 9 bases and J by 3 bases, with 8 bases between the two germline ends. Germline CDR1 LNHDA, CDR2 SQIVND (reference sequence). CDR3 region: CARIQYTEAFF. The CDR3 DNA reads as TGTGCCAGAATTCAATACACTGAAGCTTTCTTT.

This clonotype was observed a handful of times. The chain has TRBV2 and TRBJ2-2; D not resolved. Germline V gives CDR1 SNHLY, CDR2 FYNNEI. The CDR3 is 13 residues long. V gave up 4 bases and J gave up 5 bases, with 8 bases separating them. The CDR3: CASSVARTGELFF. The CDR3 DNA follows: TGTGCCAGCAGTGTTGCGAGGACCGGGGAGCTGTTTTTT.

There are many counts of this clonotype. The rearrangement uses TRBV29-1 and TRBJ2-7; 12 bases are a match to TRBD2. CDR3 size: 18 residues. Looked up from germline, CDR1 is SQVTM and CDR2 is ANQGSEA. V lost 6 bases, J lost 2 bases, and 17 bases stayed unmatched. The CDR3 nucleotides read TGCAGCGTATCGGGGGGACTAGCGGGTTCAATCGGGCCCTACGAGCAGTACTTC. Translating gives CSVSGGLAGSIGPYEQYF.

This clonotype was detected only a few times. The rearrangement uses TRBV7-9 and TRBJ2-1; 7 bases line up with TRBD1. After removal of 8 bases from V and 7 bases from J, the junction contained 8 bases not matched to a gene. Germline V gives CDR1 SEHNR, CDR2 FQNEAQ (reference sequence). The CDR3 contains 13 residues. As DNA, the CDR3 is TGTGCCAGCGGTGGGACAGCTATGAATGAGCAGTTCTTC. Its translation is CASGGTAMNEQFF.

This clonotype appeared many times. CDR3 bases: TGCAGTGCTAGAGATCTCCGCGCCTACGAGCAGTACTTC. Its protein product is CSARDLRAYEQYF. The chain recombines TRBV20-1 with TRBJ2-7, with D unclear. Trimming cost V 0 bases and J 2 bases, with 8 bases left between them. Per germline, CDR1 DFQATT and CDR2 SNEGSKA (reference sequence). The CDR3 extends over 13 amino acids.

The chain carries TRBV6-2 or TRBV6-3 and TRBJ2-7, with D unclear. The V end was cut by 3 bases, the J end by 5 bases, with 8 bases between. The CDR3 consists of 12 residues. Germline CDR1 MNHEY, CDR2 SVGEGT. The CDR3 nucleotides are TGTGCCAGCAGTTATATGGGAAACGAGCAGTACTTC. This gives the protein CASSYMGNEQYF.

In this sample, this clonotype turned up many times. The chain joins TRBV6-2 or TRBV6-3 to TRBJ2-7; D is ambiguous. Germline V gene sequence: CDR1 MNHEY, CDR2 SVGEGT. The V end was cut by 4 bases, the J end by 4 bases, with 5 bases between. CDR3 length: 11 residues. CDR3 DNA: TGTGCCAGCAGTTCAGTTTACGAGCAGTACTTC. It yields the protein CASSSVYEQYF.

On this clonotype: The junction differs from germline at one of its ends, possibly a read error. This sequence joins TRBV4-1 and TRBJ1-4; D call uncertain. The CDR3 covers 15 residues. The germline V gene has CDR1 MGHRA and CDR2 YSYEKL. The CDR3 loop is CASSTQQITNEKLSF. In DNA form, the CDR3 reads TGCGCCAGCAGCACCCAACAGATAACTAATGAAAAACTGTCTTTT.

The sample holds a few counts of this clonotype. The rearrangement links TRBV10-2 to TRBJ2-1, with 12 nucleotides matching TRBD2. The length of the CDR3 is 14 residues. Looked up from germline, CDR1 is WSHSY and CDR2 is SAAADI. With 6 bases clipped from V and 8 bases from J, the junction kept 5 bases outside the gene matches. For the CDR3, the DNA is TGCGCCAGCAGGGGACTAGCGGGTGGAGATGAGCAGTTCTTC. Its translation: CASRGLAGGDEQFF.

This clonotype was picked up many times. The J gene is TRBJ1-1, the V gene TRBV6-1; no definite D call. V was shortened by 5 bases and J by 7 bases, with 20 bases between the two germline ends. The CDR3 loop spans 15 amino acids. Germline V gene lookup returns CDR1 MNHNS and CDR2 SASEGT. CDR3 DNA: TGTGCCAGCAGTCCCACTTATAAGGGCCGGGGTGAAGCTTTCTTT. Its protein is CASSPTYKGRGEAFF.

The chain recombines TRBV11-2 with TRBJ2-2; 9 positions match TRBD2. CDR1 SGHAT and CDR2 FQNNGV come from the germline V gene. The CDR3 consists of 15 residues. The ends lost 5 bases at V and 2 bases at J; junction bases unmatched: 3. The CDR3 DNA follows: TGTGCCAGCAGCCGGACTAGCGACAACACCGGGGAGCTGTTTTTT. Its translation is CASSRTSDNTGELFF.

The V gene is TRBV7-3, the J gene TRBJ2-1; a possible D gene is TRBD2 (7 bases). The CDR3 sequence is 15 residues long. CDR1 and CDR2 (germline): SGHTA, FQGTGA. Trimming removed 5 bases at V and 5 bases at J, with 16 bases between. The CDR3 DNA sequence: TGTGCCAGCAGCACTAGGGGGGGAGGGAACAATGAGCAGTTCTTC. This codes for CASSTRGGGNNEQFF.

This clonotype occurred many times. CDR3 sequence reads: CASSPGQEGEKLFF. CDR3 DNA sequence: TGTGCCAGCAGCCCGGGACAGGAGGGGGAAAAACTGTTTTTT. The rearrangement joins TRBV3-1 to TRBJ1-4, with 8 bases aligning to TRBD1. V lost 4 bases and J lost 8; bases outside the gene matches: 6. The germline V gene encodes CDR1 LGHDT and CDR2 YNNKEL (reference sequence). The CDR3 consists of 14 residues.

This clonotype showed up just a few times. The genes are TRBV13 and TRBJ2-6; D remains ambiguous. Deletions cut 6 bases from V and 3 bases from J, with 6 bases between. The CDR3 contains 13 residues. Germline V gene sequence: CDR1 PRHDT, CDR2 FYEKMQ (reference sequence). The CDR3 nucleotides read TGTGCCAGCAGGCGTGGTGGGGCCAACGTCCTGACTTTC. This sequence encodes CASRRGGANVLTF.

This clonotype was picked up many times. Here the CDR3 DNA reads TGTGCCAGCCGGGACAACGCGTACCAAGAGACCCAGTACTTC. Translation: CASRDNAYQETQYF. This rearrangement joins TRBV28 to TRBJ2-5; the D gene is possibly TRBD1 (6 bases). Trimming removed 8 bases from V and 0 bases from J, with 13 bases in between. The length of the CDR3 is 14 residues. Germline CDR1 reads MDHEN; CDR2 reads SYDVKM.

At least ten counts were recorded for this clonotype. The chain carries TRBV2 and TRBJ2-3; 7 bases match TRBD1. This CDR3 comprises 15 residues. After removal of 4 bases from V and 2 bases from J, the junction contained 6 bases not matched to a gene. Germline V gene data show CDR1 as SNHLY and CDR2 as FYNNEI. The CDR3 DNA reads as TGTGCCAGCAGTGGCGCGACAGGGATCACAGATACGCAGTATTTT. Translated, it gives CASSGATGITDTQYF.